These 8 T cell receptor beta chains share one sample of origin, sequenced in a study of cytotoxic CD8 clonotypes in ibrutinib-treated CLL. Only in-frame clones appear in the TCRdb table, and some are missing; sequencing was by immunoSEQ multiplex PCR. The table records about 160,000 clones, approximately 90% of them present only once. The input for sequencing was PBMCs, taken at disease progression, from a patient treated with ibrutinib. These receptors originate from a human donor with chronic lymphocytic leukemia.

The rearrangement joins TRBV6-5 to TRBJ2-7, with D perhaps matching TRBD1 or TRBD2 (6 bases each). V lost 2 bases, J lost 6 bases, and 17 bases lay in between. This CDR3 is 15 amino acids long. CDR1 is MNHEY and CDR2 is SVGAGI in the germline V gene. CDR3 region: CASSYEGGLLSEQYF. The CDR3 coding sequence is TGTGCCAGCAGTTACGAAGGGGGACTTCTTTCCGAGCAGTACTTC.

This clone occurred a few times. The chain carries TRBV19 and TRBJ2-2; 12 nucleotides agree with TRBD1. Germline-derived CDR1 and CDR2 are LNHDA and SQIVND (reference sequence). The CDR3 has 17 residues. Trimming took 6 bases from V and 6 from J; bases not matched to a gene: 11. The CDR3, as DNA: TGTGCCAGTAGGTGGGGACAGGGGGCCATTGTCTCCGGGGAGCTGTTTTTT. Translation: CASRWGQGAIVSGELFF.

The CDR3 DNA reads as TGTGCCAGCAGCGTACTGACCGCGGGGGGCACTGAAGCTTTCTTT. Translated, it gives CASSVLTAGGTEAFF. The chain couples TRBV7-2 to TRBJ1-1; a weak D match, TRBD1 (5 bases). This CDR3 contains 15 residues. With 5 bases removed from V and 4 bases from J, the gap between germline ends came to 17 bases. Looked up from germline, CDR1 is SGHTA and CDR2 is FQGNSA.

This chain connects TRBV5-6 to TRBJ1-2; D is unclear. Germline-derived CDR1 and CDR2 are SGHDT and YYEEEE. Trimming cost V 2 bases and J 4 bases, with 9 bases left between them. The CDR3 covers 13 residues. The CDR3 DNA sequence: TGTGCCAGCAGCTTTCACGACTTCTATGGCTACACCTTC. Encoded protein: CASSFHDFYGYTF.

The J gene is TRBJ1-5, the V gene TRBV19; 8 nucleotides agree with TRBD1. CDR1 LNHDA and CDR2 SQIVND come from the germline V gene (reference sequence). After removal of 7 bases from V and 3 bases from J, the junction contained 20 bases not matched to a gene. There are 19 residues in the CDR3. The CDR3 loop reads CASNFGTRRTGTPNQPQHF. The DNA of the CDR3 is TGTGCCAGTAATTTTGGCACCCGCCGGACAGGGACTCCCAATCAGCCCCAGCATTTT.

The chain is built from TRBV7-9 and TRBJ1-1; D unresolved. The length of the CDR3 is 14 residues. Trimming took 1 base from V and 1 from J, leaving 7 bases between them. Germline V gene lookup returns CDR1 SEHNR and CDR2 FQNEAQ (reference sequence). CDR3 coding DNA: TGTGCCAGCAGCTTAGGCCTGGAGAACACTGAAGCTTTCTTT. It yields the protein CASSLGLENTEAFF.

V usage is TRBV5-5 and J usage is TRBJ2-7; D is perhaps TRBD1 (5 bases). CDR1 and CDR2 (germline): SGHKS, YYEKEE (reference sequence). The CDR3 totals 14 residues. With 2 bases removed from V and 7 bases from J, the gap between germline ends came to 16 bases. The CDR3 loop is CASSLAGPQGEQYF. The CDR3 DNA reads TGTGCCAGCAGCTTAGCCGGTCCCCAGGGAGAGCAGTACTTC.

CDR3 residues: CASSLRLAGVNEQFF. The CDR3 nucleotides are TGCGCCAGCAGCTTACGGCTAGCGGGAGTAAATGAGCAGTTCTTC. The chain is built from TRBV5-1 and TRBJ2-1, with 10 positions matching TRBD2. V lost 2 bases and J lost 7; bases outside the gene matches: 6. Germline lookup yields CDR1 SGHRS and CDR2 YFSETQ. The CDR3 contains 15 residues.